These 8 T cell receptor beta chains originate from one sample sequenced in a study of blood T cell repertoires in COVID-19. Generated by immunoSEQ multiplex PCR, the TCRdb table keeps only in-frame clones and is missing some. This sample yields 110,000 to 150,000 clones, of which around four fifths are seen a single time; 5.5% to 7% belongs to the top ten. The specimen sequenced was PBMCs or T cells enriched from blood (not recorded which). These receptors were obtained from a woman aged 45-65 years who had recovered from COVID-19.

This rearrangement joins TRBV19 to TRBJ1-1; tentative D call: TRBD1 (5 bases). Per germline, CDR1 LNHDA and CDR2 SQIVND (reference sequence). The CDR3 contains 13 residues. V was trimmed by 6 bases and J by 3 bases, leaving 11 bases between them. CDR3 sequence: CASRTWGDTEAFF. The CDR3 nucleotides read TGTGCCAGTAGGACTTGGGGGGACACTGAAGCTTTCTTT. Based on the CDR3 plus reference TRBV19 and TRBJ1-1, the full variable domain is DGGITQSPKYLFRKEGQNVTLSCEQNLNHDAMYWYRQDPGQGLRLIYYSQIVNDFQKGDIAEGYSVSREKKESFPLTVTSAQKNPTAFYLCASRTWGDTEAFFGQGTRLTVV.

The chain carries TRBV6-5 and TRBJ1-1, with D possibly matching TRBD1 (5 bases). The length of the CDR3 is 11 residues. With 5 bases removed from V and 8 bases from J, the gap between germline ends came to 9 bases. Germline assignment: CDR1 MNHEY and CDR2 SVGAGI. The CDR3 DNA sequence: TGTGCCAGCAGTACCCGGGGGGAAGCTTTCTTT. This sequence encodes CASSTRGEAFF.

CDR3 sequence (DNA): TGCAGCGTTGAAGATCCAGGGGGTGGAAACACCATATATTTT. This codes for CSVEDPGGGNTIYF. V is TRBV29-1 and J is TRBJ1-3; 7 bases line up with TRBD1. The CDR3 has 14 residues. Germline trimming cut 0 bases from V and 3 bases from J; bases unmatched to any gene: 2. Germline V CDR1 and CDR2: SQVTM, ANQGSEA.

This chain links TRBV28 with TRBJ1-2; D call uncertain. Per germline, CDR1 MDHEN and CDR2 SYDVKM. The CDR3 consists of 13 residues. Trimming cost V 8 bases and J 6 bases, with 16 bases left between them. CDR3 loop: CASLREREDGYTF. CDR3 DNA sequence: TGTGCCAGCCTAAGGGAGAGGGAAGATGGCTACACCTTC.

The rearrangement links TRBV7-6 to TRBJ2-2; 7 bases match TRBD1. Germline lookup yields CDR1 SGHVS and CDR2 FNYEAQ. CDR3 length: 15 amino acids. Trimming took 5 bases from V and 3 from J; bases not matched to a gene: 6. As DNA, the CDR3 is TGTGCCAGCAGCACTGGACAGGCGTACACCGGGGAGCTGTTTTTT. As protein: CASSTGQAYTGELFF.

This rearrangement joins TRBV12-3 or TRBV12-4 to TRBJ1-5; no clear D gene. Deletions cut 5 bases from V and 0 bases from J, with 5 bases between. The CDR3 runs 13 residues. The DNA of the CDR3 is TGTGCCAGCAGTCGGTATAGCAATCAGCCCCAGCATTTT. It specifies CASSRYSNQPQHF.

The rearrangement joins TRBV19 to TRBJ2-4, with 8 nucleotides matching TRBD1. Unmatched junction bases numbered 9, after V lost 5 bases and J lost 6 bases. CDR1 and CDR2 (germline): LNHDA, SQIVND (reference sequence). The CDR3 has 15 amino acids. The DNA for the CDR3 is TGTGCCAGTAGTTCCTGGGGGGACAGGTCAAACATTCAGTACTTC. Translating gives CASSSWGDRSNIQYF.

This chain joins TRBV12-3 or TRBV12-4 and TRBJ1-2, with D tentatively TRBD1 (6 bases). The CDR3 runs 13 residues. Between the trimmed V and J ends, which lost 6 bases and 2 bases, there was a span of 10 bases. The CDR3, as DNA: TGTGCCAGCAGGAACACAGGGAACTATGGCTACACCTTC. It codes for CASRNTGNYGYTF.